A single sample is the source of the 27 T cell receptor beta chains below, sequenced in a study of CD8 T cells in ankylosing spondylitis. TCRdb ran MiXCR on the 5' RACE reads and lists one entry per CDR3 protein. The data contain 200,000 to 250,000 distinct CDR3 sequences, about 10% of them singletons. The sample taken for sequencing was blood, either unsorted or a sorted T cell fraction (not recorded which). Receptors originate from a male donor with ankylosing spondylitis or in good health (not recorded which).

This clonotype was counted many times. V usage is TRBV7-8 and J usage is TRBJ2-3, with D tentatively TRBD1 (6 bases). The CDR3 contains 12 residues. With 5 bases removed from V and 8 bases from J, the gap between germline ends came to 11 bases. From germline, CDR1 is SGHVS and CDR2 FQNEAQ. The CDR3 nucleotides read TGTGCCAGCAGCCTTGTAGGGGGTACGCAGTATTTT. Its protein product is CASSLVGGTQYF.

This clonotype has at least ten counts. The chain recombines TRBV9 with TRBJ1-2; D is perhaps TRBD1 (5 bases). The CDR3 has 15 residues. Germline V gives CDR1 SGDLS, CDR2 YYNGEE. V shed 1 base and J shed 8 bases, with 18 bases lying between them. CDR3 bases: TGTGCCAGCAGCGTAATGACGGGACTTGCTGGGGGCTACACCTTC. It specifies CASSVMTGLAGGYTF.

This clonotype has ten or more counts. The CDR3 DNA sequence: TGTGCCAGCAGCCGTTTAAGCGGGGGCGCAGATACGCAGTATTTT. Translating gives CASSRLSGGADTQYF. The gene calls are TRBV7-2 and TRBJ2-3; 8 positions match TRBD2. The germline V gene encodes CDR1 SGHTA and CDR2 FQGNSA. Trimming removed 5 bases from V and 4 bases from J; junction bases left unmatched: 8. The CDR3 extends over 15 amino acids.

The chain joins TRBV10-3 to TRBJ1-5; 12 nucleotides line up with TRBD1. The ends lost 2 bases at V and 0 bases at J; junction bases unmatched: 2. The CDR3 spans 17 residues. Germline values: CDR1 ENHRY, CDR2 SYGVKD. The CDR3 region has the DNA TGTGCCATCAGTGAGATGGGACAGGGGGCTAGCAATCAGCCCCAGCATTTT. The encoded protein is CAISEMGQGASNQPQHF.

This clonotype was detected many times. This chain joins TRBV20-1 and TRBJ2-3; D remains unclear. The CDR3 sequence is 12 residues long. V lost 0 bases, J lost 6 bases, and 7 bases lay in between. CDR1 and CDR2 (germline): DFQATT, SNEGSKA (reference sequence). For the CDR3, the DNA is TGCAGTGCTAGAGACCAACAGGATACGCAGTATTTT. Protein sequence: CSARDQQDTQYF.

This clonotype showed up many times. The chain carries TRBV10-2 and TRBJ2-7, with TRBD2 matching over 8 bases. This CDR3 has 17 amino acids. With 8 bases clipped from V and 2 bases from J, the junction kept 17 bases outside the gene matches. Germline V CDR1 and CDR2: WSHSY, SAAADI. The CDR3, as DNA: TGCGCCAGCTATATCCCCCAGGAACTAGCGGTAACCTACGAGCAGTACTTC. It codes for CASYIPQELAVTYEQYF.

This clonotype has at least ten counts. The chain combines TRBV12-3 or TRBV12-4 with TRBJ2-1, with 7 bases matching TRBD1. The CDR3 loop spans 15 amino acids. J lost 4 bases, V lost 3 bases, and 6 bases had no gene match. This CDR3 reads CASSFPDRVYNEQFF. CDR3 DNA sequence: TGTGCCAGCAGTTTTCCAGACAGGGTATACAATGAGCAGTTCTTC.

This clonotype was counted at least ten times. The genes are TRBV5-1 and TRBJ2-2, with TRBD2 matching 13 bases. V shed 5 bases and J 7 bases; nucleotides not matched to a gene: 8. The germline CDR1 and CDR2 sequences are SGHRS and YFSETQ. The CDR3 totals 16 residues. CDR3 in DNA: TGCGCCAGCAGAGCTCCGGGACTAGCGGGGCACGGGGAGCTGTTTTTT. Encoded protein: CASRAPGLAGHGELFF. The entire variable domain, with the rest obtained from reference TRBV5-1 and TRBJ2-2, is as follows: KAGVTQTPRYLIKTRGQQVTLSCSPISGHRSVSWYQQTPGQGLQFLFEYFSETQRNKGNFPGRFSGRQFSNSRSEMNVSTLELGDSALYLCASRAPGLAGHGELFFGEGSRLTVL.

The table lists this clonotype with many counts. The V call is TRBV5-1, the J call TRBJ1-1; D is ambiguous. The CDR3 loop spans 14 amino acids. Germline CDR1 and CDR2: SGHRS and YFSETQ. V dropped 4 bases and J dropped 1 base, with 11 bases sitting between them. The CDR3: CASSRVPGNTEAFF. CDR3 coding DNA: TGCGCCAGCAGCCGCGTTCCAGGGAACACTGAAGCTTTCTTT.

This clonotype was seen at least ten times. V and J are TRBV5-1 and TRBJ2-3; maybe TRBD2 (5 bases). The V and J ends lost 0 bases and 2 bases respectively, with 13 bases between them. Germline-derived CDR1 and CDR2 are SGHRS and YFSETQ. The CDR3 sequence is 16 residues long. DNA of the CDR3: TGCGCCAGCAGCTTGGGGGAGTCCCTCTACACAGATACGCAGTATTTT. Its translation: CASSLGESLYTDTQYF.

This clonotype was seen a few times. The chain employs TRBV18 and TRBJ2-3; 7 nucleotides line up with TRBD1. The CDR3 is made up of 17 amino acids. V lost 1 base and J lost 0; bases outside the gene matches: 7. Germline values: CDR1 KGHSH, CDR2 LQKENI. The CDR3 nucleotides read TGTGCCAGCTCACCACTTCCGGACAGGATAAGCACAGATACGCAGTATTTT. This codes for CASSPLPDRISTDTQYF.

The chain combines TRBV20-1 with TRBJ2-7; no clear D. Per germline, CDR1 DFQATT and CDR2 SNEGSKA (reference sequence). The CDR3 is made up of 14 amino acids. The ends were cut back, 6 bases at V and 0 bases at J, with 15 bases in the middle. The CDR3 sequence is CSAPGRGGSYEQYF. CDR3 nucleotide sequence: TGCAGTGCGCCAGGTAGAGGCGGCTCCTACGAGCAGTACTTC.

This clonotype appeared many times. The rearrangement links TRBV20-1 to TRBJ2-1; maybe TRBD2 (5 bases). The germline CDR1 and CDR2 sequences are DFQATT and SNEGSKA (reference sequence). The CDR3 is made up of 14 amino acids. V gave up 6 bases and J gave up 5 bases, with 17 bases separating them. For the CDR3, the DNA is TGCAGTGCAAGTGGTTGGGAGCTTCACAATGAGCAGTTCTTC. Protein product: CSASGWELHNEQFF.

This clonotype was counted between two and nine times. This sequence joins TRBV5-1 and TRBJ2-7; D may be TRBD2 (6 bases). CDR1 and CDR2 from the germline V gene are SGHRS and YFSETQ. The CDR3 extends over 14 amino acids. V was trimmed by 4 bases and J by 2 bases, leaving 13 bases between them. CDR3 sequence (DNA): TGCGCCAGCAGCCCCCTTAGCGGTCCCTACGAGCAGTACTTC. It specifies CASSPLSGPYEQYF.

Ten or more counts support this clonotype. V usage is TRBV4-2 and J usage is TRBJ2-3; 12 bases agree with TRBD2. Looked up from germline, CDR1 is LGHNA and CDR2 is YNFKEQ. The V segment lost 6 bases and the J segment 0 bases; nucleotides outside the gene matches: 4. The CDR3 has 16 residues. Here the CDR3 reads CASSLLAGGSTDTQYF. In DNA form, the CDR3 reads TGTGCCAGCAGTTTACTAGCGGGGGGAAGCACAGATACGCAGTATTTT.

This clonotype was counted only a few times. The V and J genes are TRBV20-1 and TRBJ2-1; 10 bases map to TRBD2. CDR1 and CDR2 (germline): DFQATT, SNEGSKA (reference sequence). The CDR3 covers 16 residues. The V segment lost 0 bases and the J segment 4 bases; nucleotides outside the gene matches: 6. This CDR3 is CSARDLTAGGYNEQFF. The CDR3 nucleotides read TGCAGTGCTAGAGATCTGACAGCGGGAGGGTACAATGAGCAGTTCTTC.

As concerns this clonotype: A much larger clone differs from this one at a single base, so this may be a read error. CDR3 DNA sequence: TGCGCCAGCAGCCCTCCTAGCGTCTTAAACGAGCAGTACTTC. Amino acids: CASSPPSVLNEQYF. The chain has TRBV5-1 and TRBJ2-7, with TRBD2 as a possible D gene (6 bases). CDR1 and CDR2 (germline): SGHRS, YFSETQ. Trimming pared 4 bases from V and 5 bases from J, leaving 16 bases between. CDR3 length: 14 amino acids. The variable domain in full, completed from reference TRBV5-1 and TRBJ2-7, reads KAGVTQTPRYLIKTRGQQVTLSCSPISGHRSVSWYQQTPGQGLQFLFEYFSETQRNKGNFPGRFSGRQFSNSRSEMNVSTLELGDSALYLCASSPPSVLNEQYFGPGTRLTVT.

This clonotype has just a few counts. The genes are TRBV29-1 and TRBJ2-1; no reliable D call. V was clipped by 5 bases and J by 6 bases, with 5 bases between them. Germline CDR1 reads SQVTM; CDR2 reads ANQGSEA. The length of the CDR3 is 10 residues. The CDR3 DNA reads as TGCAGCGTTTCCACCAATGAGCAGTTCTTC. Translated, it gives CSVSTNEQFF.

This clonotype occurred many times. The gene calls are TRBV18 and TRBJ1-1; 7 nucleotides match TRBD1. CDR3 length equals 12 residues. Trimming at V came to 3 bases and at J to 6 bases, leaving 1 base not matched to a gene. Germline CDR1 reads KGHSH; CDR2 reads LQKENI. Here the CDR3 reads CASSPGQAEAFF. Written as DNA, the CDR3 is TGTGCCAGCTCACCCGGACAGGCTGAAGCTTTCTTT.

The table lists this clonotype with many counts. This sequence joins TRBV10-3 and TRBJ2-7; 7 bases match TRBD2. The CDR3 loop spans 14 amino acids. J was trimmed by 5 bases and V by 3 bases; bases with no gene match: 7. In germline, CDR1 is ENHRY, CDR2 SYGVKD. CDR3 DNA: TGTGCCATCAGTGAAATTGGCGGGAGCGACGAGCAGTACTTC. Its translation: CAISEIGGSDEQYF.

This clonotype was picked up many times. The rearrangement links TRBV5-1 to TRBJ2-7, with D perhaps TRBD2 (6 bases). V was cut by 0 bases and J by 7 bases, with 17 bases left in between. In germline, CDR1 is SGHRS, CDR2 YFSETQ. The CDR3 covers 15 residues. The CDR3 spells CASSLAPGGFGEQYF. CDR3 coding DNA: TGCGCCAGCAGCTTGGCCCCTGGGGGGTTCGGAGAGCAGTACTTC.

This clonotype was seen ten or more times. This rearrangement joins TRBV29-1 to TRBJ2-7; 10 nucleotides match TRBD2. V dropped 4 bases and J dropped 6; count of bases not matched to a gene: 15. Germline CDR1 is SQVTM and CDR2 is ANQGSEA. The CDR3 runs to 16 residues. The CDR3 sequence: CSVAPFSSGRTSEQYF. The CDR3 bases are TGCAGCGTTGCTCCCTTTAGTAGCGGGAGGACTAGCGAGCAGTACTTC.

CDR3 region: CASKTYGAGGTEAFF. In nucleotides, the CDR3 is TGTGCCAGCAAAACCTACGGAGCAGGGGGCACTGAAGCTTTCTTT. The chain links TRBV6-1 to TRBJ1-1; 7 bases align to TRBD1. The CDR3 runs 15 residues. V was pared by 7 bases and J by 4 bases, with 12 bases of the junction left unmatched. CDR1 is MNHNS, CDR2 SASEGT, per germline.

This clonotype was seen many times. V is TRBV15 and J is TRBJ1-1, with D unresolved. The germline V gene has CDR1 LNHNV and CDR2 YYDKDF (reference sequence). CDR3 length equals 14 residues. The V gene lost 1 base and the J gene lost 6 bases, with 12 bases spanning the gap. The CDR3 protein is CATSRGIGLSEAFF. The CDR3 DNA sequence: TGTGCCACCAGCAGAGGAATCGGTCTATCTGAAGCTTTCTTT.

The sample holds many counts of this clonotype. The chain links TRBV5-1 to TRBJ2-7; TRBD2 aligns across 15 bases. Germline loops: CDR1 SGHRS, CDR2 YFSETQ. J gave up 0 bases and V 4 bases, and 14 bases lay outside the gene matches. The CDR3 runs 20 residues. The CDR3 nucleotides read TGCGCCAGCAGCAAAGGTTGGACTAGCGGGAGGGATCCCCACTCCTACGAGCAGTACTTC. Its translation is CASSKGWTSGRDPHSYEQYF.

At least ten counts were recorded for this clonotype. The chain couples TRBV5-1 to TRBJ2-1; TRBD2 might be the D (7 bases). The germline V gene has CDR1 SGHRS and CDR2 YFSETQ. The V and J ends lost 3 bases and 6 bases respectively, with 25 bases between them. CDR3 size: 18 residues. CDR3 sequence (DNA): TGCGCCAGCAGCTCCGGGGGTCCCGGGACTAAGGGGGGCAATGAGCAGTTCTTC. This translates into CASSSGGPGTKGGNEQFF.

This clonotype was recorded at least ten times. The V call is TRBV10-3, the J call TRBJ2-5; possible D gene TRBD1, 5 bases. CDR3 size: 12 residues. Trimming shortened V by 6 bases and J by 2 bases, and 7 bases separated the two germline ends. CDR1 ENHRY and CDR2 SYGVKD come from the germline V gene. In DNA form, the CDR3 reads TGTGCCATCAGGGACAATCAAGAGACCCAGTACTTC. Residues: CAIRDNQETQYF.